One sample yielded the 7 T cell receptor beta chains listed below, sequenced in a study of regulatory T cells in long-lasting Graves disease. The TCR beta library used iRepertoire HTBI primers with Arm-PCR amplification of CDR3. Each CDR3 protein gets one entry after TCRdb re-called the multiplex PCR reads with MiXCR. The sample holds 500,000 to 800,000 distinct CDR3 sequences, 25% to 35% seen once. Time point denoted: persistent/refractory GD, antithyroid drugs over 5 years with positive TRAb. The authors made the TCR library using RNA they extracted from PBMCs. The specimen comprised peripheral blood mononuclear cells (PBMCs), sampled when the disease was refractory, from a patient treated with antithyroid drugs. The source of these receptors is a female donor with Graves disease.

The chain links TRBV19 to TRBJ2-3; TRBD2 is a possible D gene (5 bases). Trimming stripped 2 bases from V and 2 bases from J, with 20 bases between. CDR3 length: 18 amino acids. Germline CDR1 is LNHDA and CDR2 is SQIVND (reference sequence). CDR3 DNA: TGTGCCAGTAGTATAAGGCGGGTCGGTGCGGCAGCCACAGATACGCAGTATTTT. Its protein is CASSIRRVGAAATDTQYF.

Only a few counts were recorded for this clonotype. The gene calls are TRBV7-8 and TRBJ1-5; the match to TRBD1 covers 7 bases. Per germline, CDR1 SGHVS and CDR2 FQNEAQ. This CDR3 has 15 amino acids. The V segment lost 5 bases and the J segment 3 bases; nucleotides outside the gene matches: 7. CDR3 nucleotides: TGTGCCAGCAGCCCAGACGGGACAGACAATCAGCCCCAGCATTTT. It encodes CASSPDGTDNQPQHF. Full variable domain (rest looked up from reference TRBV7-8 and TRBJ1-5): GAGVSQSPRYKVAKRGQDVALRCDPISGHVSLFWYQQALGQGPEFLTYFQNEAQLDKSGLPSDRFFAERPEGSVSTLKIQRTQQEDSAVYLCASSPDGTDNQPQHFGDGTRLSIL.

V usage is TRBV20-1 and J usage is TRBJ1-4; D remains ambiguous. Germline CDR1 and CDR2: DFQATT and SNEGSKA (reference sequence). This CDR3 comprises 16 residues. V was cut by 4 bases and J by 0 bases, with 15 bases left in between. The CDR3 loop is CSAISRVGSTNEKLFF. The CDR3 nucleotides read TGCAGTGCTATATCTCGGGTTGGGTCAACTAATGAAAAACTGTTTTTT.

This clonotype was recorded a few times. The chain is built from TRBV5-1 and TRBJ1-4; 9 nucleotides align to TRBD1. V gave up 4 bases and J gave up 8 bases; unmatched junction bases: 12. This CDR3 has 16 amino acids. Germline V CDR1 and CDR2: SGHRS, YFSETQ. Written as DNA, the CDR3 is TGCGCCAGCAGCATCGGGACAGGGATTGTTCGGGAAAAACTGTTTTTT. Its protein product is CASSIGTGIVREKLFF.

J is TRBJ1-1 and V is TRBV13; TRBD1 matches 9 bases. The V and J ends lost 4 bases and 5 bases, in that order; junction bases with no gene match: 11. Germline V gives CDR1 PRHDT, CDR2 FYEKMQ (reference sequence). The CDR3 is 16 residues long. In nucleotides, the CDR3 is TGTGCCAGCAGCTCCGCCATACAGGGGGCGCGTACTGAAGCTTTCTTT. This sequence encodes CASSSAIQGARTEAFF.

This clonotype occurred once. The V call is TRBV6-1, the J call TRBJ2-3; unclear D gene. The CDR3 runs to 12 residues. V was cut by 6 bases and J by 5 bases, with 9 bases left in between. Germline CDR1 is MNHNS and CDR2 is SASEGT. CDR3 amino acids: CASSNNKDTQYF. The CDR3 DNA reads TGTGCCAGCAGCAATAATAAAGATACGCAGTATTTT.

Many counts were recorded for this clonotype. CDR3: CASTRGQQETQYF. CDR3 coding DNA: TGTGCCAGCACCAGGGGACAGCAAGAGACCCAGTACTTC. The chain is built from TRBV2 and TRBJ2-5, with TRBD1 matching over 7 bases. This CDR3 spans 13 amino acids. V dropped 7 bases and J dropped 2; count of bases not matched to a gene: 4. From germline, CDR1 is SNHLY and CDR2 FYNNEI.